The 10 T cell receptor beta chains reported below all come from one sample, sequenced in a study of type 1 regulatory T cells. TCRdb redid the calling of the reads with MiXCR, one entry per CDR3 protein. The table has about 24,000 distinct CDR3 sequences, roughly 50% seen once. What these receptors recognize is not known. Sequenced input: cultured T cells, either the whole culture or a sorted T cell fraction (not recorded which). The receptors here all came from a human donor in good health.

This chain's CDR3 is CASSNYGQGTYF. In DNA, the CDR3 is TGCGCCAGCAGCAACTATGGACAGGGAACGTACTTC. This chain connects TRBV5-1 to TRBJ2-7; 8 nucleotides line up with TRBD1. This CDR3 is 12 amino acids long. Germline V gene sequence: CDR1 SGHRS, CDR2 YFSETQ. V lost 4 bases and J lost 12; bases outside the gene matches: 9.

Worth noting for this clonotype: Germline and junction disagree at one end, which may indicate a read error. This chain links TRBV29-1 with TRBJ2-5; tentative D call: TRBD1 (6 bases). Germline V gives CDR1 SQVTM, CDR2 ANQGSEA. The CDR3 consists of 11 residues. In DNA, the CDR3 is TGCACCGTTGAACCGGACAGCCAAGAGTTCTTC. It is translated as CTVEPDSQEFF.

By share, this clonotype ranks as medium-sized. The chain recombines TRBV4-2 with TRBJ2-1, with D possibly TRBD2 on 7 matching bases. V lost 1 base to trimming and J lost 0 bases, with 10 bases between them. Germline lookup yields CDR1 LGHNA and CDR2 YNFKEQ. The CDR3 consists of 16 residues. CDR3 in DNA: TGTGCCAGCAGCCAAGTGGCGGGGGCCTCCTACAATGAGCAGTTCTTC. It translates to CASSQVAGASYNEQFF.

The chain recombines TRBV20-1 with TRBJ2-4; D call uncertain. This CDR3 spans 10 amino acids. The germline CDR1 and CDR2 sequences are DFQATT and SNEGSKA (reference sequence). Between the trimmed V and J ends, which lost 7 bases and 10 bases, there was a span of 11 bases. CDR3 DNA sequence: TGCAGTGTTATTCAGGAAATTCAGTACTTC. Protein sequence: CSVIQEIQYF.

The sample holds a few counts of this clonotype. The V gene is TRBV5-1, the J gene TRBJ2-1, with 8 positions matching TRBD2. V trimming: 7 bases; J trimming: 5 bases; junction bases outside the gene matches: 14. This CDR3 has 16 residues. Germline V gene data show CDR1 as SGHRS and CDR2 as YFSETQ. The CDR3 DNA follows: TGCGCCAGCCGTATGGTAGGGCGGGGGGAAGACAATGAGCAGTTCTTC. Translated, it gives CASRMVGRGEDNEQFF.

This clonotype qualifies as large. This sequence joins TRBV10-3 and TRBJ2-5; TRBD2 aligns across 8 bases. Germline trimming cut 3 bases from V and 4 bases from J; bases unmatched to any gene: 1. This CDR3 region has 13 residues. The germline gives CDR1 ENHRY, CDR2 SYGVKD. CDR3 sequence (DNA): TGTGCCATCAGTGAAGCGGGGGTAGAGACCCAGTACTTC. The encoded protein is CAISEAGVETQYF.

By sample share, this clonotype is medium-sized. The CDR3 DNA reads as TGCGCCAGCAGCTTGGTAGGAGGAAACAATGAGCAGTTCTTC. This encodes CASSLVGGNNEQFF. The V gene is TRBV5-1, the J gene TRBJ2-1; a weak D match, TRBD2 (5 bases). Germline V gives CDR1 SGHRS, CDR2 YFSETQ. V was clipped by 0 bases and J by 5 bases, with 9 bases between them. The CDR3 totals 14 residues.

A word on this clonotype: The germline gene is not matched at one end of the junction; a read error may be the cause. This chain uses TRBV6-2 or TRBV6-3 with TRBJ2-2; D may be TRBD2 (6 bases). The CDR3 loop spans 14 amino acids. Germline CDR1 is MNHEY and CDR2 is SVGEGT. CDR3: CASTRAGNTGEMFF. The CDR3 DNA sequence: TGTGCCAGCACCCGGGCGGGGAACACCGGGGAGATGTTTTTT.

This clonotype was observed a few times. The genes are TRBV7-9 and TRBJ2-1; 10 bases match TRBD1. V shed 7 bases, J shed 4 bases, and the junction held 7 bases outside the gene matches. This CDR3 has 15 residues. Germline assignment: CDR1 SEHNR and CDR2 FQNEAQ (reference sequence). As DNA, the CDR3 is TGTGCCAGCATGACCGGGACAGGGGCATACAATGAGCAGTTCTTC. Translation: CASMTGTGAYNEQFF.

V gene TRBV7-9 combines with J gene TRBJ2-3; 7 nucleotides match TRBD1. Germline V gene sequence: CDR1 SEHNR, CDR2 FQNEAQ (reference sequence). The CDR3 totals 15 residues. Trimming removed 1 base from V and 6 bases from J; junction bases left unmatched: 7. CDR3 amino acids: CASSLDRGGADTQYF. CDR3 nucleotide sequence: TGTGCCAGCAGCTTAGACAGGGGTGGTGCGGATACGCAGTATTTT.